This T cell receptor beta chain came from a study of cytomegalovirus exposure and HLA in healthy donors. Study-wide background: An earlier analysis identified 120 million or so unique TCR beta sequences in about 180 million T cells.

Germline CDR1 reads SNHLY; CDR2 reads FYNNEI. Trimming pared 6 bases from V and 4 bases from J, leaving 15 bases between. CDR3 size: 14 residues. Amplification used 60 Vbeta primers and 13 Jbeta primers. Generated by immunoSEQ multiplex PCR, the TCRdb table keeps only in-frame clones and is missing some. The data show about 150,000 clones, with around four fifths seen just once and about 4.9% held by the top ten. At collection, donors were nominally healthy, but unrecorded immune exposures were probable. This receptor was identified in a girl between 10 and 17 years old in good health and CMV-seropositive. The chain employs TRBV2 and TRBJ1-2; no clear D gene. The sequenced sample consisted of PBMCs. CDR3 in amino acids: CASSPRRVGYGYTF. DNA for the CDR3: TGTGCCAGCAGCCCTAGGAGGGTGGGCTATGGCTACACCTTC.